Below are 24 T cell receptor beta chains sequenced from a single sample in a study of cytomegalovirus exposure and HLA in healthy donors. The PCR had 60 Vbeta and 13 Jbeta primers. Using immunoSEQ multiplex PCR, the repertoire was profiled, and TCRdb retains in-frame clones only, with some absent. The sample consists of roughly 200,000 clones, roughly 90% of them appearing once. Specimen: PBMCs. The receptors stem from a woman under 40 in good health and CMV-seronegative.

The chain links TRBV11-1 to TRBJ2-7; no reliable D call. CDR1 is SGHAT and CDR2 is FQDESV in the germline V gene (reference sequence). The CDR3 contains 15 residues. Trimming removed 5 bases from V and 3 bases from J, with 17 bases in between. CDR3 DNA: TGTGCCAGCAGCCGGAATATGCACAGCATCTACGAGCAGTACTTC. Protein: CASSRNMHSIYEQYF.

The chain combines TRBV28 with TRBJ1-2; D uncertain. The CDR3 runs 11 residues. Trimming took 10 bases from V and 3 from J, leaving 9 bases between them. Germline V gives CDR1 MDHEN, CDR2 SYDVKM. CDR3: CATEYDYGYTF. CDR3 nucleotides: TGTGCCACCGAGTATGACTATGGCTACACCTTC.

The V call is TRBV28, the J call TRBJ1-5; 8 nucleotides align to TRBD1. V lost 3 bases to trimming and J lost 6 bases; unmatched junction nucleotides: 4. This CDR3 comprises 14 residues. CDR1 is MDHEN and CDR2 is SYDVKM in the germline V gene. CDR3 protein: CASSFGQGLQPQHF. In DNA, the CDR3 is TGTGCCAGCAGTTTTGGACAGGGACTTCAGCCCCAGCATTTT.

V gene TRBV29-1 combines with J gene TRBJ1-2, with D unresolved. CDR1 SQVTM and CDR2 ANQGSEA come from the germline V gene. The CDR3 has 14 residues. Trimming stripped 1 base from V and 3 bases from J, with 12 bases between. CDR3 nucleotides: TGCAGCGTTGAAGTACAGATGGTTGACTATGGCTACACCTTC. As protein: CSVEVQMVDYGYTF.

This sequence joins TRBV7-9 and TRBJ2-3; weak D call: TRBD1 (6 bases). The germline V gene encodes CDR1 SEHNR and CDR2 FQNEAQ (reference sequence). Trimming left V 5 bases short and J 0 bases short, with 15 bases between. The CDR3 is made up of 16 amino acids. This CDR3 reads CASSDAWTASTDTQYF. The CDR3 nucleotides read TGTGCCAGCAGCGACGCATGGACAGCCAGCACAGATACGCAGTATTTT.

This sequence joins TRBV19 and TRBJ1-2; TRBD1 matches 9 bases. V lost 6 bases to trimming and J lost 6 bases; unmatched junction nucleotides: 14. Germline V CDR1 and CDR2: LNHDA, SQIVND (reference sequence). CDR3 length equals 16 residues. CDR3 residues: CASRLTGGALPDGYTF. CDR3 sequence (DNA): TGTGCCAGTAGATTGACAGGGGGTGCCTTACCGGATGGCTACACCTTC.

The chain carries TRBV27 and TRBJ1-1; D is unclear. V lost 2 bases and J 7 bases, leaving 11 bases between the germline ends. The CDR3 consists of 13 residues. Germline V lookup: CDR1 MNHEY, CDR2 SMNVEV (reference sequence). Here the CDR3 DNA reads TGTGCCAGCAGTTTAAAACCGGTGAGTGAAGCTTTCTTT. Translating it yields CASSLKPVSEAFF.

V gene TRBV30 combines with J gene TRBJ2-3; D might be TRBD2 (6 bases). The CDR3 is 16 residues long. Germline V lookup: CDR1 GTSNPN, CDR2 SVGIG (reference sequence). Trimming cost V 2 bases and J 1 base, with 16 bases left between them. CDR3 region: CAWSIAGRGGTDTQYF. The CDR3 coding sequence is TGTGCCTGGAGTATAGCAGGGCGGGGTGGCACAGATACGCAGTATTTT.

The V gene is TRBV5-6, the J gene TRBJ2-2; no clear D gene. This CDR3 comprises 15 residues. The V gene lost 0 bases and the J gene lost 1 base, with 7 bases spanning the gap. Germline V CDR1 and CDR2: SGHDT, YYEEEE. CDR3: CASSLVSLNTGELFF. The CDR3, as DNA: TGTGCCAGCAGCTTGGTGAGCTTGAACACCGGGGAGCTGTTTTTT.

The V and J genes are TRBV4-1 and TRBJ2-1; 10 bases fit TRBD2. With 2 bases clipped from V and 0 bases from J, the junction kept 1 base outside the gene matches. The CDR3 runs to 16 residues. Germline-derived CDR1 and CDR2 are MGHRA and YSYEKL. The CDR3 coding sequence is TGCGCCAGCAGCCAACTAGCGGGGGCCTCCTACAATGAGCAGTTCTTC. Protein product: CASSQLAGASYNEQFF.

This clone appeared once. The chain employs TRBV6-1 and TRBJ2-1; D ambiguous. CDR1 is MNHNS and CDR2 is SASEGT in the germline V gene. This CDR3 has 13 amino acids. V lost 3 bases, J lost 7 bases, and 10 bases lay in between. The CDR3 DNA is TGTGCCAGCAGTGACGGTATCCTAAATGAGCAGTTCTTC. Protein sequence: CASSDGILNEQFF.

The CDR3 DNA sequence: TGTGCCAGCAGTTACGGCACCAACACTGAAGCTTTCTTT. The encoded protein is CASSYGTNTEAFF. J is TRBJ1-1 and V is TRBV6-6, with D unclear. With 2 bases removed from V and 2 bases from J, the gap between germline ends came to 6 bases. This CDR3 spans 13 amino acids. Per the germline V gene, CDR1 is MNHNY and CDR2 is SVGAGI (reference sequence).

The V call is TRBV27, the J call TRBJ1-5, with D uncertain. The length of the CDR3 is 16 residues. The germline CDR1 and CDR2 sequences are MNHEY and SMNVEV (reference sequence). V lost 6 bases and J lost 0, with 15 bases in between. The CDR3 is CASRPIAGYSNQPQHF. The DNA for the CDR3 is TGTGCCAGCAGACCAATCGCGGGGTATAGCAATCAGCCCCAGCATTTT.

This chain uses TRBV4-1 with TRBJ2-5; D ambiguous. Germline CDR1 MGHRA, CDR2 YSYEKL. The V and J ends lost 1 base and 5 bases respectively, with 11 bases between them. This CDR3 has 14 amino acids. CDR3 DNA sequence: TGCGCCAGCAGCCAAGGCGGAGCGTGGGAGACCCAGTACTTC. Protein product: CASSQGGAWETQYF.

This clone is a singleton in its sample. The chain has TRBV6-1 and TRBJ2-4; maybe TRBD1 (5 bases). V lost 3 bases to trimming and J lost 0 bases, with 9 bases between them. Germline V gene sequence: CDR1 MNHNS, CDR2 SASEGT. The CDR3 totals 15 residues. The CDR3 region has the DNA TGTGCCAGCAGTGAGATTCAGGGAGCCAAAAACATTCAGTACTTC. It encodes CASSEIQGAKNIQYF.

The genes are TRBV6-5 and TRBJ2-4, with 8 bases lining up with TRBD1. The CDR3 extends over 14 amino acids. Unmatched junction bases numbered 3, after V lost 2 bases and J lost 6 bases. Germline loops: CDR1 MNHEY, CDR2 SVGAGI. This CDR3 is CASSYVTGANIQYF. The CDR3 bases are TGTGCCAGCAGTTACGTGACAGGGGCAAACATTCAGTACTTC.

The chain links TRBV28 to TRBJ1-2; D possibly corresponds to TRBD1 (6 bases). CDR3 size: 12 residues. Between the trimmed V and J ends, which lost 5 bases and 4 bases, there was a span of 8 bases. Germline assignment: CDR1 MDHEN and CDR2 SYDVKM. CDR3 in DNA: TGTGCCAGCAGTGACAGGTTCTATGGCTACACCTTC. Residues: CASSDRFYGYTF.

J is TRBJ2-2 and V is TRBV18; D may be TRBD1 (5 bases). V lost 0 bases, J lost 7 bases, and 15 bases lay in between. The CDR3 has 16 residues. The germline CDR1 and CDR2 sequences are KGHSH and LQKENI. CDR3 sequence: CASSPPMAGPGGELFF. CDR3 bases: TGTGCCAGCTCACCACCGATGGCAGGGCCGGGCGGGGAGCTGTTTTTT.

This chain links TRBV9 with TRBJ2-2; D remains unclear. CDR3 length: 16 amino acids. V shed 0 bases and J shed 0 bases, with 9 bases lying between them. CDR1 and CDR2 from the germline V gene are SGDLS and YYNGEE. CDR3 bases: TGTGCCAGCAGCGTAGGGGCAGATACGAACACCGGGGAGCTGTTTTTT. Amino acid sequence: CASSVGADTNTGELFF.

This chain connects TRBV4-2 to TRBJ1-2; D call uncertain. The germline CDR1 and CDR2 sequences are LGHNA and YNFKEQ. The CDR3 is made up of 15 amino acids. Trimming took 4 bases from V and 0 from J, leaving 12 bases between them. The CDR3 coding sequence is TGTGCCAGCAGCCGGGCACTTCTATCTAACTATGGCTACACCTTC. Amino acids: CASSRALLSNYGYTF.

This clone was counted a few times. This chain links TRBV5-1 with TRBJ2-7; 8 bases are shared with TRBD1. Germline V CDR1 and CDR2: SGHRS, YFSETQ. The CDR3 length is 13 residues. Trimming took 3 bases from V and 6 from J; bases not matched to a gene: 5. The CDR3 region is CASSSDTGGEQYF. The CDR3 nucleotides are TGCGCCAGCAGCTCGGACACAGGGGGCGAGCAGTACTTC.

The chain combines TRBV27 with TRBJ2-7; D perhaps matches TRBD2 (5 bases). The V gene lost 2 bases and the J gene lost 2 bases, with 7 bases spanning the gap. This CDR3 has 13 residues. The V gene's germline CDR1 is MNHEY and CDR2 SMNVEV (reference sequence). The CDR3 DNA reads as TGTGCCAGCAGTTTAGCGGAGGCCTACGAGCAGTACTTC. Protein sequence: CASSLAEAYEQYF.

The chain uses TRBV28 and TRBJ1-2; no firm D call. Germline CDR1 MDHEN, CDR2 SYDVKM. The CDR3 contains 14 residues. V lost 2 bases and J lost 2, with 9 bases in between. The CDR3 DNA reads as TGTGCCAGCAGTTTAATTGCCGGGAACTATGGCTACACCTTC. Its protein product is CASSLIAGNYGYTF.

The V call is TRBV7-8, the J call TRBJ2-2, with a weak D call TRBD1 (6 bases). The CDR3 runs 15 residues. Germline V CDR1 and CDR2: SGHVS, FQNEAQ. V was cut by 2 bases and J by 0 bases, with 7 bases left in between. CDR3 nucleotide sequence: TGTGCCAGCAGCTTACGGGACACGAACACCGGGGAGCTGTTTTTT. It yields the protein CASSLRDTNTGELFF.